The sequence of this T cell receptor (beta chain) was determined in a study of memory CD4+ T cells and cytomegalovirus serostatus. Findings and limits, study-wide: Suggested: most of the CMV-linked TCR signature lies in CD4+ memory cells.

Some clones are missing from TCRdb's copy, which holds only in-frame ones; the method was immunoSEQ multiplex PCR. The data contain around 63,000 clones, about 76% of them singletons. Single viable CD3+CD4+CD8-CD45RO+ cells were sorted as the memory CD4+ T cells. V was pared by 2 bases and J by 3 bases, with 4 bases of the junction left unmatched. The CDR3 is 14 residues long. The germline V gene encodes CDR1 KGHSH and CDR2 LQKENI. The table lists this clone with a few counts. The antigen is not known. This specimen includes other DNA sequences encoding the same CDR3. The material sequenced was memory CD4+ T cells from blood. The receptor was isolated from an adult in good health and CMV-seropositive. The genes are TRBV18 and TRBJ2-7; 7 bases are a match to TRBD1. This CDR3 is CASSPRQGVYEQYF. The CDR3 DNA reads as TGTGCCAGCTCACCAAGGCAGGGGGTCTACGAGCAGTACTTC.